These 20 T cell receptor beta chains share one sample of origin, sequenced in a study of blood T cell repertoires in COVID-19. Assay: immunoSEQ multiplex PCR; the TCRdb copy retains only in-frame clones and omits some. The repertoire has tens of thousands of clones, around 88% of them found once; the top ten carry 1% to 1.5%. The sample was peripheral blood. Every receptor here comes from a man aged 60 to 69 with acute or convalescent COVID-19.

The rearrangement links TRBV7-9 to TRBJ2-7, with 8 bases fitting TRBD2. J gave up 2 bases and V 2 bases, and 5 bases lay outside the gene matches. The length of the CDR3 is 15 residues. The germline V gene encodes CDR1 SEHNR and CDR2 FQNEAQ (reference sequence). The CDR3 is CASSLPGGRTYEQYF. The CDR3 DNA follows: TGTGCCAGCAGCTTACCGGGCGGGAGGACCTACGAGCAGTACTTC.

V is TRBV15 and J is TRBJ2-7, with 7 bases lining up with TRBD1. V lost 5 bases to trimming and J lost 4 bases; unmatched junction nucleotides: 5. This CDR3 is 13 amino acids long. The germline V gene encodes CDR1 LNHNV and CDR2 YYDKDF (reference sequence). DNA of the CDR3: TGTGCCACCAGCCCGCGGACAGGTTACGAGCAGTACTTC. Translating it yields CATSPRTGYEQYF.

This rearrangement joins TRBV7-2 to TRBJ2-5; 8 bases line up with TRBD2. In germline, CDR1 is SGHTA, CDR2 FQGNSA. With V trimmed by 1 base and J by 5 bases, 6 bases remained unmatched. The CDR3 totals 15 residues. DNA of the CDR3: TGTGCCAGCAGCTTAGGGGGACTAGTGGGTGAGACCCAGTACTTC. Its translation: CASSLGGLVGETQYF. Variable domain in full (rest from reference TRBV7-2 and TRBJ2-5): GAGVSQSPSNKVTEKGKDVELRCDPISGHTALYWYRQSLGQGLEFLIYFQGNSAPDKSGLPSDRFSAERTGGSVSTLTIQRTQQEDSAVYLCASSLGGLVGETQYFGPGTRLLVL.

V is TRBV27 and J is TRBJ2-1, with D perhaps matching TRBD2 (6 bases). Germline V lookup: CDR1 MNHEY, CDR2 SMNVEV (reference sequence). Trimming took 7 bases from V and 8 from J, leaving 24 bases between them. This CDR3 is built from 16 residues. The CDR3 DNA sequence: TGTGCCAGCAACTCCAGGGTAACGGGAGCGGGCCATGAGCAGTTCTTC. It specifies CASNSRVTGAGHEQFF.

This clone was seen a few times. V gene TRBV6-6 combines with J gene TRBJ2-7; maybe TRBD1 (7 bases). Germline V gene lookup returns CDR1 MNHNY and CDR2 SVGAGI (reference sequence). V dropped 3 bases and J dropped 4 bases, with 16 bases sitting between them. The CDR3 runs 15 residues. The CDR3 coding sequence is TGTGCCAGCAGTTATCAGGGGGGCACGTGGTACGAGCAGTACTTC. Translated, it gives CASSYQGGTWYEQYF.

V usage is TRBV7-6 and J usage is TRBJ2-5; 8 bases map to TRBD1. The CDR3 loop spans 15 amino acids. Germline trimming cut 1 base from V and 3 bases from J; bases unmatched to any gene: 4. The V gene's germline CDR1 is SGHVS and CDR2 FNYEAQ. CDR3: CASSLDGTGKETQYF. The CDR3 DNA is TGTGCCAGCAGCTTAGACGGGACAGGCAAAGAGACCCAGTACTTC.

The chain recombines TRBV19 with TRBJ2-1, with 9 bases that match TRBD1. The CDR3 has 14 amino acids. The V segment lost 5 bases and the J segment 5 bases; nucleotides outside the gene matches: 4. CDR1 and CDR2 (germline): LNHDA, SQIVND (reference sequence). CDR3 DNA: TGTGCCAGTAGTTGGGGGACAGGGCACAATGAGCAGTTCTTC. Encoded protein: CASSWGTGHNEQFF.

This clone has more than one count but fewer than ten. The CDR3 spells CASSQDGSGTIGEQYF. CDR3 DNA: TGTGCCAGCAGCCAAGATGGGTCGGGGACAATAGGAGAGCAGTACTTC. This chain uses TRBV4-2 with TRBJ2-7; a possible D gene is TRBD1 (6 bases). Trimming removed 0 bases at V and 7 bases at J, with 19 bases between. The CDR3 spans 16 residues. Germline lookup yields CDR1 LGHNA and CDR2 YNFKEQ.

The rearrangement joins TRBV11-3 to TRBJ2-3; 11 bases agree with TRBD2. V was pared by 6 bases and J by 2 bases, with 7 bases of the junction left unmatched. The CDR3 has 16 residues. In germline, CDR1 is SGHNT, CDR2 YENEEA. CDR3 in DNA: TGTGCCAGCAGTCCAAGACTAGCGGGAAACACAGATACGCAGTATTTT. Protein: CASSPRLAGNTDTQYF.

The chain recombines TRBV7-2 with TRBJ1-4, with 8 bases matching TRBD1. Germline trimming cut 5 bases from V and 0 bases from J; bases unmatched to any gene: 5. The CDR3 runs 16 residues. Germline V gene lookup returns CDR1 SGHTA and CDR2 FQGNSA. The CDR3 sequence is CASSKTGATTNEKLFF. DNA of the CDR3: TGTGCCAGCAGCAAGACAGGGGCCACAACTAATGAAAAACTGTTTTTT.

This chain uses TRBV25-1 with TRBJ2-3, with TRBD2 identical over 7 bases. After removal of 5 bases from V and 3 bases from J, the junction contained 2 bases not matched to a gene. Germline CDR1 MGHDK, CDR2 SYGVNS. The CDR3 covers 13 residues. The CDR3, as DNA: TGTGCCAGCAGTCGGGAGGAAACAGATACGCAGTATTTT. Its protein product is CASSREETDTQYF.

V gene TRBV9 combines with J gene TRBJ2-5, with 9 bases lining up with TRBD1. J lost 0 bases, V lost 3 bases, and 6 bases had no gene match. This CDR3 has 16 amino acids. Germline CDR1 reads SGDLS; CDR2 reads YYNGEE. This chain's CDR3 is CASSGTGAMYQETQYF. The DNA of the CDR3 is TGTGCCAGCAGCGGGACAGGGGCTATGTACCAAGAGACCCAGTACTTC. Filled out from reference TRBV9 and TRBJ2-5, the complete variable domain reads DSGVTQTPKHLITATGQRVTLRCSPRSGDLSVYWYQQSLDQGLQFLIQYYNGEERAKGNILERFSAQQFPDLHSELNLSSLELGDSALYFCASSGTGAMYQETQYFGPGTRLLVL.

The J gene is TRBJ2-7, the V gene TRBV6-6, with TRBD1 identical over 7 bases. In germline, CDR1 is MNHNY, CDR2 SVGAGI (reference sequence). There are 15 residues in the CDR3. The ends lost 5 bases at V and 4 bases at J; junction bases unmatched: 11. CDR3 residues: CASSPPGTVSYEQYF. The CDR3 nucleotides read TGTGCCAGCAGTCCCCCCGGGACAGTCTCTTACGAGCAGTACTTC.

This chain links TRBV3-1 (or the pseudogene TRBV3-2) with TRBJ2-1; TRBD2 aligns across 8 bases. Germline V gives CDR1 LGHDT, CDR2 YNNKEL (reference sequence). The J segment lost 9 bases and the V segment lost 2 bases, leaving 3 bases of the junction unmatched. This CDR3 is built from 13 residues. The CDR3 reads CASSQRGGSEQFF. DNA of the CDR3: TGTGCCAGCAGCCAACGCGGGGGGTCTGAGCAGTTCTTC.

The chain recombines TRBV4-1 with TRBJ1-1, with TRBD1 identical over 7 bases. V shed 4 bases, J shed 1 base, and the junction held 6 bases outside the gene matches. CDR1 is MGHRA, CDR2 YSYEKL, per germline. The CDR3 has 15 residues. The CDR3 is CASSPNRGANTEAFF. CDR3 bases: TGCGCCAGCAGCCCTAACAGGGGTGCGAACACTGAAGCTTTCTTT.

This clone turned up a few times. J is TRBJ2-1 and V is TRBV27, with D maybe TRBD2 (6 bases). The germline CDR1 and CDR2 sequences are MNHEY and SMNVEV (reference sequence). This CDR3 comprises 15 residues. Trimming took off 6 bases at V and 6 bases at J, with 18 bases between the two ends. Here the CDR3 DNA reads TGTGCCAGCAGCTCCTGGGGGGAAGCGGTCAATGAGCAGTTCTTC. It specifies CASSSWGEAVNEQFF.

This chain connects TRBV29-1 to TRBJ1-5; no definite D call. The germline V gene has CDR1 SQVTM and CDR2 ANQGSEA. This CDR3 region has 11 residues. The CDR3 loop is CRLHPHRPQHF. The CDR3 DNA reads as TGCAGATTACACCCCCATCGGCCCCAGCATTTT.

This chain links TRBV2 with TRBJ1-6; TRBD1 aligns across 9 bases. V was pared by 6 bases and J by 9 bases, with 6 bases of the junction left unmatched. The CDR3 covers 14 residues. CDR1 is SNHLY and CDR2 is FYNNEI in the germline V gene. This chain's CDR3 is CASRDRGQGSPLHF. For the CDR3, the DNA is TGTGCCAGCAGGGACAGGGGTCAGGGTTCACCCCTCCACTTT.

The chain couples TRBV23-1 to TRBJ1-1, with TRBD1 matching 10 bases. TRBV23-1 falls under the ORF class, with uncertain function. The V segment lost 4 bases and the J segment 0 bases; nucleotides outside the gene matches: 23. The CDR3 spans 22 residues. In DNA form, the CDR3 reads TGCGCCAGCAGTCCACCGCCCGGGCCCCCGGGACAGGGGCAAGATATGAACACTGAAGCTTTCTTT. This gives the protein CASSPPPGPPGQGQDMNTEAFF.

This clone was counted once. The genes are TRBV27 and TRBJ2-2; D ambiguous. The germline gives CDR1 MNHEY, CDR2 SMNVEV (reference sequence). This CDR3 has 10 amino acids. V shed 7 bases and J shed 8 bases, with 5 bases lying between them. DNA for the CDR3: TGTGCCAGCATCAGGGGGGAGCTGTTTTTT. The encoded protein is CASIRGELFF.